Reported below is one T cell receptor beta chain. Its antigen is currently unknown. The data derive from a study of a mutant IDH1 vaccine in newly diagnosed glioma. Study results and caveats: Detectable vaccine-induced immune responses arose in 93.3% of patients.

The table came from immunoSEQ multiplex PCR; TCRdb's copy has only in-frame clones and leaves some out. This sample yields some 70,000 clones, of which about 87% are seen a single time; about an eighth belongs to the top ten. Time point: week 23, last vaccination. Each dose delivered 300 ug of mutant IDH1 20-mer peptide subcutaneously with imiquimod. This TCR was sampled from a man between 18 and 35 years old with glioma. This specimen consisted of PBMCs, obtained from a glioma patient whose treatment included an IDH1 peptide vaccine.

CDR3 residues: CASSLAPENTEAFF. The CDR3 DNA is TGTGCCAGCAGCTTAGCGCCAGAGAACACTGAAGCTTTCTTT. The chain joins TRBV7-8 to TRBJ1-1, with D hard to call. Germline CDR1 and CDR2: SGHVS and FQNEAQ. CDR3 length: 14 amino acids. Trimming shortened V by 0 bases and J by 1 base, and 6 bases separated the two germline ends. Full variable domain (outside the CDR3, taken from reference TRBV7-8 and TRBJ1-1): GAGVSQSPRYKVAKRGQDVALRCDPISGHVSLFWYQQALGQGPEFLTYFQNEAQLDKSGLPSDRFFAERPEGSVSTLKIQRTQQEDSAVYLCASSLAPENTEAFFGQGTRLTVV.